The sequence of this T cell receptor (beta chain) was determined in a study of brain T cells in children with intractable seizures. Germline loops: CDR1 SEHNR, CDR2 FQNEAQ (reference sequence). V lost 0 bases, J lost 7 bases, and 7 bases lay in between. This CDR3 comprises 13 residues. Measured with immunoSEQ multiplex PCR; TCRdb has only the in-frame clones, and not every one. Of about 76,000 clones listed, about 92% are singletons. This chain links TRBV7-9 with TRBJ2-1, with D unresolved. Sequenced material: peripheral blood, taken at surgery. This sequence originates from a boy less than two years old with tuberous sclerosis and intractable seizures. The CDR3 bases are TGTGCCAGCAGCTTAGCGTTGATAAATGAGCAGTTCTTC. Encoded protein: CASSLALINEQFF.